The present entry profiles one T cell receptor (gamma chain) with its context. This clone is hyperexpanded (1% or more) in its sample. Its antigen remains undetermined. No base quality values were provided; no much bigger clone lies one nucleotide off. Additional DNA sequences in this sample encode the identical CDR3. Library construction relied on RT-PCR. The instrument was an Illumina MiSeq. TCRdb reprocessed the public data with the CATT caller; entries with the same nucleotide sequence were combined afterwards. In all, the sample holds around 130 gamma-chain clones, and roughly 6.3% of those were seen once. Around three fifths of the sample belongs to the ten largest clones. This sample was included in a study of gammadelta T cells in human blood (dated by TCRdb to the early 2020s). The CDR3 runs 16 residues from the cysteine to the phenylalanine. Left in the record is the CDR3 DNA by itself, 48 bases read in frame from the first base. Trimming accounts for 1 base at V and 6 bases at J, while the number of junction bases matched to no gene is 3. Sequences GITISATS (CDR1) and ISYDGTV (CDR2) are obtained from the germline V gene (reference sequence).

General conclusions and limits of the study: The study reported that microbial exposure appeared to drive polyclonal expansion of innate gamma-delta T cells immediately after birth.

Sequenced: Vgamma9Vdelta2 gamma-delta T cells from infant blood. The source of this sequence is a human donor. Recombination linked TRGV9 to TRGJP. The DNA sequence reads TGTGCCTTGTGGGAGGTTTTAGAGTTGGGCAAAAAAATCAAGGTATTT. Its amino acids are CALWEVLELGKKIKVF.